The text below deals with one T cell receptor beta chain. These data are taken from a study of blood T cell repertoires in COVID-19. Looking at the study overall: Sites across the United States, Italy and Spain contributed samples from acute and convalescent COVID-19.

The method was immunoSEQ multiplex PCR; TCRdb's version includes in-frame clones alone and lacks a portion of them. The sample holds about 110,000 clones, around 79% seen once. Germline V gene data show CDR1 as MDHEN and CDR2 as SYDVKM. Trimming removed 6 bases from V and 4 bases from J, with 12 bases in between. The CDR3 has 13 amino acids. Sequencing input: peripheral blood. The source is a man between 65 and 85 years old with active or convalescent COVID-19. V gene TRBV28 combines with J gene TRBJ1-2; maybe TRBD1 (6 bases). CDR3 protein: CASRSGTIYGYTF. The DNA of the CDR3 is TGTGCCAGCAGATCCGGGACAATCTATGGCTACACCTTC.